This T cell receptor beta chain was found in a study of T cells after yellow fever vaccination. This CDR3 is built from 15 residues. V lost 5 bases and J lost 1, with 15 bases in between. This clonotype came up a few times. General observations from the study: Secondary responses were weaker yet peaked faster, day 5 versus 15. Boosting was followed by the reappearance of most primary-vaccination clones (around 96% CD4, 88% CD8). Abundant clonotypes from the bulk population could contaminate FACS-sorted repertoires.

As TCR cDNA was made by 5'RACE template switching, a universal primer site and UMIs were added. TCRdb independently ran MiXCR on the 5' RACE reads; one entry per CDR3 protein. The table has over 85,000 distinct CDR3 sequences, about 8.4% seen once. The sequenced sample was CD8+ T cells not binding an NS4B(214-222) dextramer, sorted from PBMCs, obtained around 15 days after the first yellow fever vaccination. The rearrangement links TRBV12-3 or TRBV12-4 to TRBJ2-7; possible D gene TRBD2, 6 bases. The receptor was derived from a man younger than 35 who received the YFV17D yellow fever vaccine. The CDR3 nucleotides read TGTGCCAGCAGTAACCCCAACGGACTATCCTACGAGCAGTACTTC. It encodes CASSNPNGLSYEQYF.